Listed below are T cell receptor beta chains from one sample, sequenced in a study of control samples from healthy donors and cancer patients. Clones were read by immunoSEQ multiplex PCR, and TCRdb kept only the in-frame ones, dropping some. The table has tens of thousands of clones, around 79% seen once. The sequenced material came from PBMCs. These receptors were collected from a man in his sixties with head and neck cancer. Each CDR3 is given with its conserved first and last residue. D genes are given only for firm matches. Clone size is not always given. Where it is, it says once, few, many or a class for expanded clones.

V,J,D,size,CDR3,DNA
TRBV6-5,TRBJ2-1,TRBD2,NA,CASSPGLAGYNEQFF,TGTGCCAGCAGTCCTGGACTAGCGGGTTACAATGAGCAGTTCTTC
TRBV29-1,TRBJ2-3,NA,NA,CSVDGVGDTQYF,TGCAGCGTTGACGGGGTGGGCGATACGCAGTATTTT
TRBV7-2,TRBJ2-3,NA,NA,CASSREGTAFTDTQYF,TGTGCCAGCAGCCGCGAAGGGACGGCCTTCACAGATACGCAGTATTTT
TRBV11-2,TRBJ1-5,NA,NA,CASSLQGSDQPQHF,TGTGCCAGCAGCCTTCAAGGGTCTGATCAGCCCCAGCATTTT
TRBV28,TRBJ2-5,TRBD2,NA,CASIGLAGETQYF,TGTGCCAGCATAGGTCTAGCGGGAGAGACCCAGTACTTC
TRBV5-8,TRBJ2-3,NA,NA,CASSSQGRGTDTQYF,TGTGCCAGCAGTTCTCAAGGCCGAGGGACAGATACGCAGTATTTT
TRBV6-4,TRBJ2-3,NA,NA,CASSGTNTDTQYF,TGTGCCAGCAGTGGGACAAACACAGATACGCAGTATTTT
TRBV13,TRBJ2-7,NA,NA,CASSPPLAIVEQYF,TGTGCCAGCAGCCCCCCGCTAGCGATAGTCGAGCAGTACTTC
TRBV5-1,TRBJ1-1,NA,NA,CASSLDSVNTEAFF,TGCGCCAGCAGCTTGGACAGTGTGAACACTGAAGCTTTCTTT
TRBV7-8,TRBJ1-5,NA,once,CASTSTASNQPQHF,TGTGCCAGCACGTCGACAGCTTCCAATCAGCCCCAGCATTTT
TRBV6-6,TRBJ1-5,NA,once,CASSQGSSQPQHF,TGTGCCAGCAGCCAGGGTTCATCTCAGCCCCAGCATTTT
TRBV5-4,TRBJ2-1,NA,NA,CASSLVAGWTYNEQFF,TGTGCCAGCAGCTTAGTGGCGGGATGGACCTACAATGAGCAGTTCTTC
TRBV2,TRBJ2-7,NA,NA,CASSDSNEQYF,TGTGCCAGCAGTGATTCGAACGAGCAGTACTTC
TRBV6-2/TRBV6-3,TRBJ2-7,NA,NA,CASSYGPEGDEQYF,TGTGCCAGCAGTTATGGCCCGGAGGGGGACGAGCAGTACTTC
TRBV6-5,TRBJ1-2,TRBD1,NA,CASSRTGIGGYTF,TGTGCCAGCAGCCGGACAGGGATCGGTGGCTACACCTTC
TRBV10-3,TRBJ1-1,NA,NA,CAISLGGDTEAFF,TGTGCCATCAGTTTGGGCGGAGACACTGAAGCTTTCTTT
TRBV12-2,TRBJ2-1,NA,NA,CASRMYLAGGNDEQFF,TGTGCAAGTCGCATGTATTTAGCGGGAGGTAACGATGAGCAGTTCTTC
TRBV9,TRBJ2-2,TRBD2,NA,CASSVRSSGSTGELFF,TGTGCCAGCAGCGTAAGATCTAGCGGGAGTACCGGGGAGCTGTTTTTT
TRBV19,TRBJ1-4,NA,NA,CASLNTANEKLFF,TGTGCCAGTCTTAATACGGCTAATGAAAAACTGTTTTTT
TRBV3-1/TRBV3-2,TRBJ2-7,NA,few,CASSQGGGLGSYEQYF,TGTGCCAGCAGCCAAGGAGGTGGCCTAGGCTCCTACGAGCAGTACTTC